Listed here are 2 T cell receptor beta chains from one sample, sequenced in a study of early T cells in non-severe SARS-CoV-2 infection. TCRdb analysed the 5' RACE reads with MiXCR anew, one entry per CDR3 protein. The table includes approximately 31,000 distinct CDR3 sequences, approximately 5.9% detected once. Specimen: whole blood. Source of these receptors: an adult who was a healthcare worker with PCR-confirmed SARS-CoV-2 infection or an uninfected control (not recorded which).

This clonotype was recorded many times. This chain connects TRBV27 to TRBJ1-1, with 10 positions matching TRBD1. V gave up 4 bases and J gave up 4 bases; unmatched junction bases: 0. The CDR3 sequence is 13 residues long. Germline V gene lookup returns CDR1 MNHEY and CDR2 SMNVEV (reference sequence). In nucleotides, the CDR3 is TGTGCCAGCAGTTGGACAGGGGGCACTGAAGCTTTCTTT. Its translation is CASSWTGGTEAFF.

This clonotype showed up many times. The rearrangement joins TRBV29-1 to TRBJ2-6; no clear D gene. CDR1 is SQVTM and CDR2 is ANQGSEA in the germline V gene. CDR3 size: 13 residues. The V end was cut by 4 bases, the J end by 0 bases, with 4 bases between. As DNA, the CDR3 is TGCAGCGTTGTGGGCTCTGGGGCCAACGTCCTGACTTTC. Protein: CSVVGSGANVLTF.